These 3 T cell receptor beta chains share one sample of origin, sequenced in a study of CD8 T cells in ankylosing spondylitis. Using its own MiXCR run on the 5' RACE reads, TCRdb lists one record per CDR3 protein. The sample contains a few hundred thousand distinct CDR3 sequences, 11% of which appear only once. Sequenced: blood, either unsorted or a sorted T cell fraction (not recorded which). The receptors come from a female donor with ankylosing spondylitis or in good health (not recorded which).

With respect to this clonotype: A much larger clone is a single base away; this may be a read error. V and J are TRBV20-1 and TRBJ1-2; TRBD1 agrees at 7 bases. The CDR3 consists of 14 residues. V was pared by 4 bases and J by 7 bases, with 12 bases of the junction left unmatched. Germline values: CDR1 DFQATT, CDR2 SNEGSKA (reference sequence). The CDR3: CSAICGTASSGYTF. In DNA form, the CDR3 reads TGCAGTGCTATTTGCGGGACAGCCTCTTCTGGCTACACCTTC.

Only a few counts were recorded for this clonotype. The rearrangement joins TRBV7-8 to TRBJ1-4; D is undetermined. V was trimmed by 4 bases and J by 8 bases, leaving 20 bases between them. Per the germline V gene, CDR1 is SGHVS and CDR2 is FQNEAQ. The CDR3 runs to 16 residues. CDR3 DNA: TGTGCCAGCAGCTCCTCGATGGGGAAGAGACGCGAAAAACTGTTTTTT. Translated: CASSSSMGKRREKLFF.

This clonotype was detected ten times or more. The CDR3 reads CASSLDPLPTYNSPLHF. DNA for the CDR3: TGTGCCAGCAGCTTAGATCCCTTGCCCACCTATAATTCACCCCTCCACTTT. This rearrangement joins TRBV11-2 to TRBJ1-6; no firm D call. CDR1 and CDR2 (germline): SGHAT, FQNNGV. This CDR3 comprises 17 residues. Trimming removed 0 bases at V and 2 bases at J, with 11 bases between. Based on the CDR3 plus reference TRBV11-2 and TRBJ1-6, the full variable domain is EAGVAQSPRYKIIEKRQSVAFWCNPISGHATLYWYQQILGQGPKLLIQFQNNGVVDDSQLPKDRFSAERLKGVDSTLKIQPAKLEDSAVYLCASSLDPLPTYNSPLHFGNGTRLTVT.